These T cell receptor beta chains were read from a single sample in a study of shared clonotypes between healthy human individuals. Using immunoSEQ multiplex PCR, the repertoire was profiled, and TCRdb retains in-frame clones only, with some absent. Of hundreds of thousands of clones in the sample, 70% to 80% were seen once. Sequencing was done on a sample of PBMCs. These receptors all stem from a woman in her thirties or forties in good health. Some clones in this sample may be carry-over from other donors' samples. Both conserved end residues are part of each CDR3. Fields, in order: D gene, clone size, J gene, V gene, CDR3 protein, CDR3 DNA. The D gene is left open where the match is weak. Clone size is not always given. Where it is, it says once, few, many or a class for expanded clones.

D gene: TRBD1
clone size: few
J gene: TRBJ1-1
V gene: TRBV10-3
CDR3 protein: CAISKDRGTEAFF
CDR3 DNA: TGTGCCATCAGTAAGGACAGGGGGACTGAAGCTTTCTTT

D gene: .
clone size: once
J gene: TRBJ2-1
V gene: TRBV29-1
CDR3 protein: CSVEDYIFEQFF
CDR3 DNA: TGCAGCGTTGAGGACTATATTTTTGAGCAGTTCTTC

D gene: .
clone size: few
J gene: TRBJ1-1
V gene: TRBV19
CDR3 protein: CASRRGQSYTEAFF
CDR3 DNA: TGTGCCAGTAGAAGAGGACAGTCGTACACTGAAGCTTTCTTT

D gene: .
clone size: .
J gene: TRBJ2-7
V gene: TRBV30
CDR3 protein: CAWSGTPPYEQYF
CDR3 DNA: TGTGCCTGGAGCGGGACCCCCCCTTACGAGCAGTACTTC

D gene: .
clone size: .
J gene: TRBJ2-7
V gene: TRBV7-8
CDR3 protein: CASSLSGGFSYEQYF
CDR3 DNA: TGTGCCAGCAGCTTATCTGGGGGATTCTCCTACGAGCAGTACTTC

D gene: TRBD2
clone size: .
J gene: TRBJ2-2
V gene: TRBV30
CDR3 protein: CAWSSGLAGLTGELFF
CDR3 DNA: TGTGCCTGGAGTAGCGGACTAGCGGGGCTAACCGGGGAGCTGTTTTTT

D gene: .
clone size: few
J gene: TRBJ2-7
V gene: TRBV11-2
CDR3 protein: CASSLGGIYEQYF
CDR3 DNA: TGTGCCAGCAGCTTAGGCGGGATCTACGAGCAGTACTTC

D gene: .
clone size: .
J gene: TRBJ2-7
V gene: TRBV11-2
CDR3 protein: CASSSPASAGAAYEQYF
CDR3 DNA: TGTGCCAGCAGCTCCCCGGCGTCTGCCGGGGCCGCCTACGAGCAGTACTTC

D gene: .
clone size: .
J gene: TRBJ2-2
V gene: TRBV7-9
CDR3 protein: CASSFNTGELFF
CDR3 DNA: TGTGCCAGCAGCTTTAACACCGGGGAGCTGTTTTTT

D gene: .
clone size: few
J gene: TRBJ2-5
V gene: TRBV6-6
CDR3 protein: CASSLIILETQYF
CDR3 DNA: TGTGCCAGCAGCCTCATTATCCTAGAGACCCAGTACTTC

D gene: .
clone size: .
J gene: TRBJ2-7
V gene: TRBV27
CDR3 protein: CASRSSYEQYF
CDR3 DNA: TGTGCCAGCAGGAGCTCCTACGAGCAGTACTTC

D gene: .
clone size: .
J gene: TRBJ2-6
V gene: TRBV5-4
CDR3 protein: CASSLGGSGANVLTF
CDR3 DNA: TGTGCCAGCAGCTTGGGAGGCTCTGGGGCCAACGTCCTGACTTTC

D gene: TRBD1
clone size: .
J gene: TRBJ1-2
V gene: TRBV30
CDR3 protein: CAWGVLEGAGGYTF
CDR3 DNA: TGTGCCTGGGGTGTACTAGAGGGGGCGGGCGGCTACACCTTC

D gene: .
clone size: many
J gene: TRBJ1-2
V gene: TRBV6-4
CDR3 protein: CASSAGGTYGYTF
CDR3 DNA: TGTGCCAGTTCCGCCGGCGGGACCTATGGCTACACCTTC

D gene: .
clone size: .
J gene: TRBJ1-1
V gene: TRBV11-2
CDR3 protein: CASSTVTGLGEAFF
CDR3 DNA: TGTGCCAGCAGCACAGTGACAGGTCTTGGGGAAGCTTTCTTT

D gene: TRBD1
clone size: .
J gene: TRBJ2-2
V gene: TRBV5-1
CDR3 protein: CASSLAQGRYTGELFF
CDR3 DNA: TGCGCCAGCAGCTTGGCACAGGGGCGCTACACCGGGGAGCTGTTTTTT

D gene: .
clone size: once
J gene: TRBJ2-2
V gene: TRBV2
CDR3 protein: CASSDVLASTGELFF
CDR3 DNA: TGTGCCAGCAGTGACGTCCTAGCGAGCACCGGGGAGCTGTTTTTT

D gene: .
clone size: .
J gene: TRBJ2-4
V gene: TRBV5-1
CDR3 protein: CASRTTGLGAKNIQYF
CDR3 DNA: TGCGCCAGCAGGACAACAGGGCTCGGGGCCAAAAACATTCAGTACTTC

D gene: .
clone size: .
J gene: TRBJ2-1
V gene: TRBV29-1
CDR3 protein: CSADGGPHSPNEQFF
CDR3 DNA: TGCAGCGCCGACGGAGGACCCCACAGCCCCAATGAGCAGTTCTTC

D gene: .
clone size: .
J gene: TRBJ2-1
V gene: TRBV19
CDR3 protein: CASSPPPLANNEQFF
CDR3 DNA: TGTGCCAGTAGTCCACCCCCCCTAGCGAACAATGAGCAGTTCTTC

D gene: TRBD2
clone size: .
J gene: TRBJ2-1
V gene: TRBV5-1
CDR3 protein: CASSSPSGAPYNEQFF
CDR3 DNA: TGCGCCAGCAGCTCCCCTAGCGGAGCCCCATACAATGAGCAGTTCTTC

D gene: .
clone size: many
J gene: TRBJ2-7
V gene: TRBV30
CDR3 protein: CAWSIATPGEQYF
CDR3 DNA: TGTGCCTGGAGTATTGCTACCCCGGGTGAGCAGTACTTC

D gene: .
clone size: .
J gene: TRBJ1-4
V gene: TRBV18
CDR3 protein: CASSPRRGLYEKLFF
CDR3 DNA: TGTGCCAGCTCACCTCGGAGGGGCCTATATGAAAAACTGTTTTTT

D gene: TRBD2
clone size: .
J gene: TRBJ2-7
V gene: TRBV4-2
CDR3 protein: CASSQDMGLSGLAGPYEQYF
CDR3 DNA: TGTGCCAGCAGCCAAGATATGGGACTCAGTGGGCTAGCGGGCCCCTACGAGCAGTACTTC

D gene: .
clone size: .
J gene: TRBJ2-2
V gene: TRBV30
CDR3 protein: CAWSVGSVPNTGELFF
CDR3 DNA: TGTGCCTGGAGTGTGGGTAGCGTCCCGAACACCGGGGAGCTGTTTTTT

D gene: .
clone size: .
J gene: TRBJ1-5
V gene: TRBV6-6
CDR3 protein: CASSYQGPLKVGPQHF
CDR3 DNA: TGTGCCAGCAGTTATCAGGGCCCTCTTAAAGTTGGGCCCCAGCATTTT

D gene: .
clone size: .
J gene: TRBJ1-6
V gene: TRBV30
CDR3 protein: CAWKRTHTPLHF
CDR3 DNA: TGTGCCTGGAAGAGGACCCACACACCCCTCCACTTT

D gene: .
clone size: .
J gene: TRBJ2-3
V gene: TRBV5-1
CDR3 protein: CASSLDDPFTDTQYF
CDR3 DNA: TGCGCCAGCAGCTTGGACGACCCCTTCACAGATACGCAGTATTTT

D gene: TRBD2
clone size: .
J gene: TRBJ2-3
V gene: TRBV7-2
CDR3 protein: CASSLDPPGLAGRDTQYF
CDR3 DNA: TGTGCCAGCAGCTTAGACCCCCCCGGACTAGCGGGGCGAGATACGCAGTATTTT

D gene: .
clone size: .
J gene: TRBJ1-1
V gene: TRBV5-8
CDR3 protein: CASSFGGGNTEAFF
CDR3 DNA: TGTGCCAGCAGTTTCGGAGGGGGGAACACTGAAGCTTTCTTT

D gene: .
clone size: .
J gene: TRBJ2-7
V gene: TRBV10-3
CDR3 protein: CAISEWGTRSSYEQYF
CDR3 DNA: TGTGCCATCAGTGAGTGGGGGACAAGGAGCTCCTACGAGCAGTACTTC

D gene: .
clone size: .
J gene: TRBJ2-7
V gene: TRBV27
CDR3 protein: CASSPSQGSYEQYF
CDR3 DNA: TGTGCCAGCAGCCCCTCCCAGGGGTCCTACGAGCAGTACTTC

D gene: TRBD2
clone size: .
J gene: TRBJ2-3
V gene: TRBV5-4
CDR3 protein: CASSQRTSGGDTQYF
CDR3 DNA: TGTGCCAGCAGCCAACGGACTAGCGGGGGAGATACGCAGTATTTT

D gene: .
clone size: once
J gene: TRBJ2-3
V gene: TRBV7-2
CDR3 protein: CASSPPGTRGDTQYF
CDR3 DNA: TGTGCCAGCAGCCCTCCGGGAACCCGCGGGGATACGCAGTATTTT

D gene: .
clone size: .
J gene: TRBJ2-2
V gene: TRBV10-3
CDR3 protein: CAISELGLGELFF
CDR3 DNA: TGTGCCATCAGTGAGTTGGGGCTAGGGGAGCTGTTTTTT

D gene: TRBD2
clone size: .
J gene: TRBJ2-7
V gene: TRBV28
CDR3 protein: CASSLGLAGLKGEQYF
CDR3 DNA: TGTGCCAGCAGTTTAGGACTAGCGGGACTCAAAGGCGAGCAGTACTTC

D gene: .
clone size: .
J gene: TRBJ1-6
V gene: TRBV30
CDR3 protein: CAWSGGVYNSPLHF
CDR3 DNA: TGTGCCTGGAGTGGGGGTGTCTATAATTCACCCCTCCACTTT

D gene: TRBD2
clone size: .
J gene: TRBJ2-5
V gene: TRBV5-4
CDR3 protein: CASSLAGGQETQYF
CDR3 DNA: TGTGCCAGCAGCTTGGCCGGGGGGCAAGAGACCCAGTACTTC

D gene: .
clone size: .
J gene: TRBJ2-5
V gene: TRBV7-8
CDR3 protein: CASSSRETQYF
CDR3 DNA: TGTGCCAGCAGCTCCAGAGAGACCCAGTACTTC

D gene: TRBD1
clone size: once
J gene: TRBJ2-7
V gene: TRBV7-3
CDR3 protein: CASSLRTGNYEQYF
CDR3 DNA: TGTGCCAGCAGCCTCAGGACAGGGAACTACGAGCAGTACTTC

D gene: .
clone size: .
J gene: TRBJ1-3
V gene: TRBV10-1
CDR3 protein: CASPGFNISPGSGNTIYF
CDR3 DNA: TGCGCCTCCCCCGGCTTTAACATCAGCCCCGGGTCTGGAAACACCATATATTTT

D gene: .
clone size: .
J gene: TRBJ2-7
V gene: TRBV7-3
CDR3 protein: CASSLGAGVAEQYF
CDR3 DNA: TGTGCCAGCAGCTTAGGGGCCGGGGTCGCCGAGCAGTACTTC

D gene: .
clone size: .
J gene: TRBJ1-1
V gene: TRBV7-2
CDR3 protein: CASSLWVNTEAFF
CDR3 DNA: TGTGCCAGCAGCCTTTGGGTGAACACTGAAGCTTTCTTT

D gene: .
clone size: .
J gene: TRBJ2-1
V gene: TRBV7-9
CDR3 protein: CASSRGSGYNEQFF
CDR3 DNA: TGTGCCAGCAGCCGGGGTAGCGGATACAATGAGCAGTTCTTC

D gene: .
clone size: .
J gene: TRBJ2-3
V gene: TRBV11-3
CDR3 protein: CASSLGSSRADTQYF
CDR3 DNA: TGTGCCAGCAGCTTAGGGTCAAGCAGGGCTGATACGCAGTATTTT

D gene: .
clone size: once
J gene: TRBJ1-4
V gene: TRBV7-2
CDR3 protein: CASSLKFGDTNEKLFF
CDR3 DNA: TGTGCCAGCAGCTTAAAGTTTGGAGATACTAATGAAAAACTGTTTTTT

D gene: .
clone size: .
J gene: TRBJ2-7
V gene: TRBV19
CDR3 protein: CASSTAAGFGEQYF
CDR3 DNA: TGTGCCAGTAGTACGGCGGCCGGTTTTGGCGAGCAGTACTTC

D gene: TRBD1
clone size: .
J gene: TRBJ2-3
V gene: TRBV18
CDR3 protein: CASSPSDRVATDTQYF
CDR3 DNA: TGTGCCAGCTCACCATCGGACAGGGTTGCCACAGATACGCAGTATTTT

D gene: TRBD1
clone size: .
J gene: TRBJ2-7
V gene: TRBV30
CDR3 protein: CAWSSGTGAYEQYF
CDR3 DNA: TGTGCCTGGAGTTCCGGGACAGGGGCCTACGAGCAGTACTTC

D gene: .
clone size: .
J gene: TRBJ1-1
V gene: TRBV18
CDR3 protein: CASSPYSGVHTEAFF
CDR3 DNA: TGTGCCAGCTCACCGTATTCAGGGGTTCACACTGAAGCTTTCTTT

D gene: .
clone size: .
J gene: TRBJ2-6
V gene: TRBV27
CDR3 protein: CASSGGTVSGANVLTF
CDR3 DNA: TGTGCCAGCAGTGGGGGTACTGTCTCTGGGGCCAACGTCCTGACTTTC